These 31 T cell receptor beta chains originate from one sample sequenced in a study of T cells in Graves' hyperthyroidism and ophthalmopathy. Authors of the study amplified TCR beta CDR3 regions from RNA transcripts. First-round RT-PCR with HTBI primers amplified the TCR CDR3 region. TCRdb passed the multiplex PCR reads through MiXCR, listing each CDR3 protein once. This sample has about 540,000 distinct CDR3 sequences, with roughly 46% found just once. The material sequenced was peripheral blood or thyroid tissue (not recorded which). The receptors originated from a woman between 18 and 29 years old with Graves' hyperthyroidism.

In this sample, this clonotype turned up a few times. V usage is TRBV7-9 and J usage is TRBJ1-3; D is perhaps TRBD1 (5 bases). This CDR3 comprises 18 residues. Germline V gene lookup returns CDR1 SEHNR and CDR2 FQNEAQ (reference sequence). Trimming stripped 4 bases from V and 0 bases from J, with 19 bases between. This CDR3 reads CASSSPRRGAFSGNTIYF. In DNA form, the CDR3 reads TGTGCCAGCAGCTCCCCCCGTAGGGGCGCGTTCTCTGGAAACACCATATATTTT.

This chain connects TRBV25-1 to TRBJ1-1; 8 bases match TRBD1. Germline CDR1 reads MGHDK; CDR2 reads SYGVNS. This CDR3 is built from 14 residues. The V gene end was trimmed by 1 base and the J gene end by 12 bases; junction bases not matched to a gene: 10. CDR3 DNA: TGTGCCAGCAGTGAATCAGGACAGGGCCGTCTGTCTTTCTTT. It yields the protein CASSESGQGRLSFF.

This chain's CDR3 is CASSYLATSYEQYF. The DNA for the CDR3 is TGTGCCAGCAGTTATCTAGCCACCTCCTACGAGCAGTACTTC. The chain uses TRBV25-1 and TRBJ2-7; TRBD2 might be the D (5 bases). Trimming removed 5 bases from V and 0 bases from J, with 11 bases in between. This CDR3 contains 14 residues. Per the germline V gene, CDR1 is MGHDK and CDR2 is SYGVNS.

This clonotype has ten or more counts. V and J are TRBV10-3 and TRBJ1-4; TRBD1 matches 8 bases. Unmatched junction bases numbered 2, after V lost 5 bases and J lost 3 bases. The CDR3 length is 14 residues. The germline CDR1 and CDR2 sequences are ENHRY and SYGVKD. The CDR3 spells CAISTGGPNEKLFF. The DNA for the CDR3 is TGTGCCATCAGTACAGGGGGTCCTAATGAAAAACTGTTTTTT.

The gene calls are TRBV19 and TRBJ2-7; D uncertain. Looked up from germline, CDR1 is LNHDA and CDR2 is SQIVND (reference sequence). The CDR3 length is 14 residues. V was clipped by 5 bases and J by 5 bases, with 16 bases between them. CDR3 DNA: TGTGCCAGTAGTTTTGTCGGAATCTCACACGAGCAGTACTTC. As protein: CASSFVGISHEQYF.

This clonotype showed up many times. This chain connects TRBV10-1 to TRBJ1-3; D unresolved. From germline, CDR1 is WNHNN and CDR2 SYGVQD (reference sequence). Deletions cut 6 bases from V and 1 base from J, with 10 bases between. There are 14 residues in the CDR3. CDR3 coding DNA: TGCGCCAGCAGACCAGACAAGTCTGGAAACACCATATATTTT. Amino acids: CASRPDKSGNTIYF.

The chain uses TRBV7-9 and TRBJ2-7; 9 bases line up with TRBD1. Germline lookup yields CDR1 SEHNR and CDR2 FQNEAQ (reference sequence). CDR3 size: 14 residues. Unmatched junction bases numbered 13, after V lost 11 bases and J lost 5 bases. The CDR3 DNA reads TGTGCCTGGAGTCCATGGACAGGGGAAGACGAGCAGTACTTC. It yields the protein CAWSPWTGEDEQYF.

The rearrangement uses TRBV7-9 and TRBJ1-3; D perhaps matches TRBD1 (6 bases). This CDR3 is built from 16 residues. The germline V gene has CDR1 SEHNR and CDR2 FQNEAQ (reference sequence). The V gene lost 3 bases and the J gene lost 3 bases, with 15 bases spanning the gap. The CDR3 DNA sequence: TGTGCCAGCAGCTTGGCCCCAGGGGTGCTTGGAAACACCATATATTTT. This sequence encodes CASSLAPGVLGNTIYF.

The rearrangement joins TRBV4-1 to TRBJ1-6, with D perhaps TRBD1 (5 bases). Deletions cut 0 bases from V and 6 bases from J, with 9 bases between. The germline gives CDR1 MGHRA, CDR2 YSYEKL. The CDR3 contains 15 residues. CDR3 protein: CASSQDPGTNSPLHF. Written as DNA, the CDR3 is TGCGCCAGCAGCCAAGATCCGGGGACTAATTCACCCCTCCACTTT.

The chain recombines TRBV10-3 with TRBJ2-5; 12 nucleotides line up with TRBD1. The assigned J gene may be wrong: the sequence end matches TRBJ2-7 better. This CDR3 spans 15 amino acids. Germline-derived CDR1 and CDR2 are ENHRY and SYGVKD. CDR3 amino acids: CAIRGTGGFSYEQYF. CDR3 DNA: TGTGCCATCAGGGGGACAGGGGGCTTCTCCTACGAGCAGTACTTC.

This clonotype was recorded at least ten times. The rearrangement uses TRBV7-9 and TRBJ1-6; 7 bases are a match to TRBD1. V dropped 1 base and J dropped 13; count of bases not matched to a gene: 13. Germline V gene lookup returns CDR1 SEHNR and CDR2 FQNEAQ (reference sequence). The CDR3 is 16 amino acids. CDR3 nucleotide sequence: TGTGCCAGCAGCTTAGGTCCGGGTGGACAGGCTTATCCCCTCCACTTT. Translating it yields CASSLGPGGQAYPLHF.

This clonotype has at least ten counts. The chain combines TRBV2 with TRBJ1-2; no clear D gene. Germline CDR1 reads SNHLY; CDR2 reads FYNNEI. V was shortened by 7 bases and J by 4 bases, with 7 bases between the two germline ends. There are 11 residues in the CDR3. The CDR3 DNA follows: TGTGCCAGCACCCTGATCTATGGCTACACCTTC. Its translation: CASTLIYGYTF.

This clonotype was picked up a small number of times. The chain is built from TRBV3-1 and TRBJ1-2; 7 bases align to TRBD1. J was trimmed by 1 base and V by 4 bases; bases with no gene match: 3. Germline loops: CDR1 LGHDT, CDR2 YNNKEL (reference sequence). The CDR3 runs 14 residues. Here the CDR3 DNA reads TGTGCCAGCAGCCTACAGGGGAGTAACTATGGCTACACCTTC. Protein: CASSLQGSNYGYTF. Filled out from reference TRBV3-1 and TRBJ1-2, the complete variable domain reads DTAVSQTPKYLVTQMGNDKSIKCEQNLGHDTMYWYKQDSKKFLKIMFSYNNKELIINETVPNRFSPKSPDKAHLNLHINSLELGDSAVYFCASSLQGSNYGYTFGSGTRLTVV.

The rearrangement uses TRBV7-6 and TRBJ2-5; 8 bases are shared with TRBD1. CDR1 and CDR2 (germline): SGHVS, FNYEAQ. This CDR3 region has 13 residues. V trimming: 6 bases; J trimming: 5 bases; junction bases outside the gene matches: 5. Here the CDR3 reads CASRRQGSETQYF. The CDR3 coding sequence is TGTGCCAGCAGGAGACAGGGGTCGGAGACCCAGTACTTC.

DNA of the CDR3: TGTGCCAGCGCCGGGACCTCTGGAAACACCATATATTTT. Translated: CASAGTSGNTIYF. The V and J genes are TRBV25-1 and TRBJ1-3; possible D gene TRBD1, 5 bases. Germline V gives CDR1 MGHDK, CDR2 SYGVNS. The V end lost 8 bases, the J end lost 0 bases, and 8 bases lay between the germline ends. The CDR3 has 13 amino acids.

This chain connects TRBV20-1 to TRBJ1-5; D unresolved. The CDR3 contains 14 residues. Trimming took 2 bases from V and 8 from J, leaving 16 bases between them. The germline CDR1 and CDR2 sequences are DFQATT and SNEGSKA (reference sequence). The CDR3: CSARSREIYKPQHF. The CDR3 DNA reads TGCAGTGCTAGATCCCGGGAGATCTACAAGCCCCAGCATTTT.

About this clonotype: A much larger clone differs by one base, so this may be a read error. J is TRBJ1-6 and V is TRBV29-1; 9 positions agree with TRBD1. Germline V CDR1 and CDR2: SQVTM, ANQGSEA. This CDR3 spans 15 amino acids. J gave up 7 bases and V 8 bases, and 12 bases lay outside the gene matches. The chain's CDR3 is CSLDRGAKANSPLHF. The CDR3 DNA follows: TGCAGCTTAGACAGGGGGGCTAAGGCGAATTCACCCCTCCACTTT. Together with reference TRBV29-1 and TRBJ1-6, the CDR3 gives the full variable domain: SAVISQKPSRDICQRGTSLTIQCQVDSQVTMMFWYRQQPGQSLTLIATANQGSEATYESGFVIDKFPISRPNLTFSTLTVSNMSPEDSSIYLCSLDRGAKANSPLHFGNGTRLTVT.

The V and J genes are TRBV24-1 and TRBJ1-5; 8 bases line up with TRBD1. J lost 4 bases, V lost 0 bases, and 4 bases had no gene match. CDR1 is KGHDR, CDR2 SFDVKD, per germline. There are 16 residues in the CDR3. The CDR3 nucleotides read TGTGCCACCAGTGATTTGCGACAGGGGACGAATCAGCCCCAGCATTTT. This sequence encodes CATSDLRQGTNQPQHF.

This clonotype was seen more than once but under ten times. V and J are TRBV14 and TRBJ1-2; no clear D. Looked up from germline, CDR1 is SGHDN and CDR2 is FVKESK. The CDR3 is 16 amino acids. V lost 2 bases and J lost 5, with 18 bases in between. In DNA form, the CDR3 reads TGTGCCAGCAGCCAATCGTTAGGGAAGGTATCGTATGGCTACACCTTC. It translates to CASSQSLGKVSYGYTF.

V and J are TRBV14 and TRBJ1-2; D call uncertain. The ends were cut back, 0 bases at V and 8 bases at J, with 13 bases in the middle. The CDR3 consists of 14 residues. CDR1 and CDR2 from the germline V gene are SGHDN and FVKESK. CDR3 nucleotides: TGTGCCAGCAGCCAAGACAGAGGGTCCTGGGGCTACACCTTC. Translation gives CASSQDRGSWGYTF.

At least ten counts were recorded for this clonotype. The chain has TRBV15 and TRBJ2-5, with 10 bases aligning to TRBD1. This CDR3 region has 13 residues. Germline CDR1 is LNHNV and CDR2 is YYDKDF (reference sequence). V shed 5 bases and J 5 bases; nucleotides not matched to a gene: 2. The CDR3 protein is CATSRQGAETQYF. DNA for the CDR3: TGTGCCACCAGCCGACAGGGGGCCGAGACCCAGTACTTC.

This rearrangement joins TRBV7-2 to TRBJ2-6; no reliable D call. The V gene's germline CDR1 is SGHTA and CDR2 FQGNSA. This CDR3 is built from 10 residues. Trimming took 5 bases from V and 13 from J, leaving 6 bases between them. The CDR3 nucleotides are TGTGCCAGCAGCCCATCAGTCCTGACTTTC. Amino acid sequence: CASSPSVLTF. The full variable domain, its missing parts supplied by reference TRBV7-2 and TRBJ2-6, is GAGVSQSPSNKVTEKGKDVELRCDPISGHTALYWYRQSLGQGLEFLIYFQGNSAPDKSGLPSDRFSAERTGGSVSTLTIQRTQQEDSAVYLCASSPSVLTFGAGSRLTVL.

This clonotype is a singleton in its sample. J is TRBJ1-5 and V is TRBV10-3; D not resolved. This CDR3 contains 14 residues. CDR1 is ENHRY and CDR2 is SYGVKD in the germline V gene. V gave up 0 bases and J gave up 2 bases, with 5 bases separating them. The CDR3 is CAISESDGNQPQHF. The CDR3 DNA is TGTGCCATCAGTGAGTCGGACGGCAATCAGCCCCAGCATTTT.

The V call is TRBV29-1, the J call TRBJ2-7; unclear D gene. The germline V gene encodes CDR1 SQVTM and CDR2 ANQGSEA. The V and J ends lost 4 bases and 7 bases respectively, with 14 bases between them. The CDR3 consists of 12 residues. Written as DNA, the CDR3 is TGCAGCGTTGGTAGACTGAACAATGAGCAGTACTTC. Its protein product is CSVGRLNNEQYF.

CDR3 in amino acids: CSASNPREWETQYF. The CDR3 nucleotides are TGCAGTGCTAGTAATCCCCGGGAGTGGGAGACCCAGTACTTC. The chain is built from TRBV20-1 and TRBJ2-5; D perhaps matches TRBD2 (6 bases). The V gene lost 3 bases and the J gene lost 5 bases, with 16 bases spanning the gap. This CDR3 region has 14 residues. The germline V gene has CDR1 DFQATT and CDR2 SNEGSKA (reference sequence).

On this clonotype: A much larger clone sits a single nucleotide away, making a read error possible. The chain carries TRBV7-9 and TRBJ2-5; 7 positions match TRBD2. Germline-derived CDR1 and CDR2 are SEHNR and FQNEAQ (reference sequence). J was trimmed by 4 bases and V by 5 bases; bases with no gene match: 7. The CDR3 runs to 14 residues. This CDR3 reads CASSGLAEVETQYF. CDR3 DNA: TGTGCCAGCAGCGGGCTAGCGGAAGTAGAGACCCAGTACTTC.

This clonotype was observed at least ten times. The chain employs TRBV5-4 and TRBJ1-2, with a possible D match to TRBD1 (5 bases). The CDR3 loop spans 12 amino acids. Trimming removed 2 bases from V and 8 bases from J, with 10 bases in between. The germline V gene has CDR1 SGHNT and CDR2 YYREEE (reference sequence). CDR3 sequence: CASSFGHYGYTF. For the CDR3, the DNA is TGTGCCAGCAGCTTCGGACATTACGGCTACACCTTC.

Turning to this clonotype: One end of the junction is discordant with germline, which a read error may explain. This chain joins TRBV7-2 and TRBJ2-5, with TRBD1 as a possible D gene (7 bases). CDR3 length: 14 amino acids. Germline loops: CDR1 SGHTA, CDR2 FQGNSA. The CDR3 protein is CASSLSGGLETRYF. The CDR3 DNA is TGTGCCAGCAGCTTATCAGGGGGGTTGGAGACCCGGTACTTC.

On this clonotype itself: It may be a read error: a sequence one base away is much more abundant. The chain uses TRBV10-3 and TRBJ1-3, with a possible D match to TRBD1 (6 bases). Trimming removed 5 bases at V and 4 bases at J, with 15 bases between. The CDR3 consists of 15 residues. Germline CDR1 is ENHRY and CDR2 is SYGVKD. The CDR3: CAISPTGAPGNTIYF. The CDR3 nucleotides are TGTGCCATCAGTCCGACAGGAGCTCCCGGAAACACCATATATTTT.

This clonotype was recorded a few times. Written as DNA, the CDR3 is TGTGCCAGCAGTTTAAACAGGCAACCTGAAAAACTGTTTTTT. Its protein product is CASSLNRQPEKLFF. The chain couples TRBV12-3 or TRBV12-4 to TRBJ1-4, with a possible D match to TRBD1 (5 bases). Trimming stripped 2 bases from V and 7 bases from J, with 11 bases between. The CDR3 is 14 amino acids.

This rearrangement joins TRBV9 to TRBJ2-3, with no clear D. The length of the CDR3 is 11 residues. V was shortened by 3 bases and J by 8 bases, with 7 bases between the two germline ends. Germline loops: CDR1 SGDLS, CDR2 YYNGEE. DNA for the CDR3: TGTGCCAGCAGCGCCGACACTACGCAGTATTTT. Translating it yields CASSADTTQYF.